The clone carrying this T cell receptor (beta chain) has just a few counts. Produced via immunoSEQ multiplex PCR; TCRdb's table is partial and in-frame only. The data contain around 2,100,000 clones, approximately 94% of them seen just once; the ten biggest clones take up 1.2%. This specimen belongs to a study of shared clonotypes between healthy human individuals. As defined, naive CD8 cells were CD45RO-negative and positively selected for CCR7, with terminally differentiated effector memory CD45RA+ cells excluded. Sequencing was carried out using naive CD8+ T cells sorted from blood. This receptor was taken from a young man in good health.

Written as DNA, the CDR3 is TGTGCCAGCTCACCACGGGGCTATTACGAGCAGTACTTC. Translating gives CASSPRGYYEQYF. This chain uses TRBV18 with TRBJ2-7, with D possibly matching TRBD1 (5 bases). The CDR3 is 13 residues long. Trimming took off 1 base at V and 4 bases at J, with 8 bases between the two ends. The germline V gene encodes CDR1 KGHSH and CDR2 LQKENI.